This TCR beta chain was sequenced during a study of CD8 T cells in ankylosing spondylitis (dated by TCRdb to 2016 to 2017). In the study overall: T cell receptor beta repertoires were profiled in healthy donors and ankylosing spondylitis patients so that disease-linked TCR variants could be found. The full study cohort comprised 25 ankylosing spondylitis patients and some 110 healthy donors. Peripheral blood was sampled, and synovial fluid was additionally collected from ankylosing spondylitis patients.

What the study reported, not specific to this receptor: Some of the motif variants had been reported before in the synovial fluid and blood of reactive arthritis patients, a finding that suggests common disease-initiation mechanisms. A TCR beta motif of several highly homologous amino acid variants appeared characteristic of blood from ankylosing spondylitis patients. A CD8+ phenotype was shown by the disease-linked clones, which were found at relatively low frequencies in peripheral blood. The disease-linked clones were reported as significantly enriched in matched synovial fluid samples from ankylosing spondylitis patients.

The CDR3 covers 11 residues, taking in both the cysteine and the phenylalanine. Kept here is only the CDR3 DNA, which spans 33 bases and is read in frame from base 1. V and J lose 2 bases and 8 bases, and a span of 4 bases separates them. Looking up the germline V gene (reference sequence) yields CDR1 LGHDT and CDR2 YNNKEL. Sequencer: Illumina HiSeq 2500. Quantitative 5'-RACE with molecular barcodes was used to prepare TCR beta libraries. On the authors' methods: Disease-linked TCR variants were identified with a new computational method built on a probabilistic model of VDJ rearrangement. TCRdb redid the processing of the public reads, applying fastp at Q25 and MiXCR, and retained in-frame beta chains. Each entry is one CDR3 protein sequence, shown with its most common DNA and genes. The V and J calls come from TCRdb's annotation, not from the publication. The sample records roughly 150,000 distinct CDR3 sequences, 25% to 35% of which are singletons. The ten largest make up 6% of the sample.

This clonotype was counted a few times. Its antigen specificity is not known. No base-level quality is on record; no much larger clone is a single base apart. For each ankylosing spondylitis patient, the synovial fluid sample was matched to a blood sample from that same patient. The V and J genes are TRBV3-1 and TRBJ2-1; the D gene cannot be named for sure. Input material: synovial fluid, either unsorted or a sorted T cell fraction (not recorded which). The source is a male donor with ankylosing spondylitis. The nucleotide sequence reads TGTGCCAGCAGCCAAAAGGATGAGCAGTTCTTC. This sequence encodes CASSQKDEQFF.